The entry that follows covers one T cell receptor beta chain sequence. One end of the junction is discordant with germline, which a read error may explain. The sample belongs to a study of tumor-infiltrating lymphocytes in primary liver carcinoma. The CDR3 extends over 13 amino acids. Blood RNA came from unsorted whole blood; germline DNA was also extracted. From around 530 ng of total RNA, TCR beta-specific cDNA was reverse-transcribed using a constant-region primer. Libraries of TCR beta came from three nested multiplex PCR rounds with slightly modified ARM-PCR. Two initial PCR rounds of about 9 cycles each paired TRBV1-TRBV30 forward primers with a C-beta reverse primer. TCRdb called the multiplex PCR reads again in MiXCR, with one record for every CDR3 protein. The profile shows 310,000 or so distinct CDR3 sequences, more than 55% of them singletons.

The receptor was derived from a woman aged 30 to 39 with primary liver carcinoma and hepatitis B virus infection. Sequenced: peripheral blood. The chain is built from TRBV12-3 or TRBV12-4 and TRBJ1-4, with 7 bases fitting TRBD1. CDR3 DNA sequence: TGTGCCAGTAGTTTTCCAGGGGGTGAAGAACTGTTTTTT. Translating gives CASSFPGGEELFF.